These T cell receptor beta chains were read from a single sample in a study of T cell changes during pregnancy in multiple sclerosis. Sequencing used immunoSEQ multiplex PCR; TCRdb keeps in-frame clones, though not all of them. The data show 60,000 to 85,000 clones, about 90% seen once. Material: peripheral blood, obtained in the first trimester of pregnancy. All receptors come from a female donor with multiple sclerosis, enrolled in a pregnancy study. Each CDR3 is given with its conserved first and last residue. The D gene is left open where the match is weak. Clone size is given for some rows only: seen once, a few or many times, or a class if the clone is expanded.

-	TRBV10-2	TRBJ1-2	-	TGCGCCAGCAGTGAGTCTGAGGGCAGGGGATCGGAATGGGTCTATGGCTACACCTTC	CASSESEGRGSEWVYGYTF
-	TRBV19	TRBJ2-7	-	TGTGCCAGTACCCCGGGGCGGGGCCCTTACGAGCAGTACTTC	CASTPGRGPYEQYF
TRBD1	TRBV15	TRBJ2-5	-	TGTGCCACCAGCAGAGATACTCGGACAGGCCCAAGATGGACCCAGTACTTC	CATSRDTRTGPRWTQYF
-	TRBV9	TRBJ2-5	-	TGTGCCAGCAGCGTAGGGGGCAGCTCTTACCAAGAGACCCAGTACTTC	CASSVGGSSYQETQYF
TRBD1	TRBV28	TRBJ1-4	few	TGTGCCAGCAGTGCCCAGGGGGGTAATGAAAAACTGTTTTTT	CASSAQGGNEKLFF
-	TRBV7-2	TRBJ1-1	-	TGTGCCAGCAGCCTAGACGGGGGGCGAAGCACTGAAGCTTTCTTT	CASSLDGGRSTEAFF
-	TRBV25-1	TRBJ2-5	-	TGTGCCAGCAGTAGTACGGGGTACCAAGAGACCCAGTACTTC	CASSSTGYQETQYF
TRBD1	TRBV2	TRBJ1-1	-	TGTGCCAGCAGACTCACAGGGGGCACTGAAGCTTTCTTT	CASRLTGGTEAFF
-	TRBV7-8	TRBJ1-2	-	TGTGCCAGCAGTCCGTATGAGCCGCAAAATAACTATGGCTACACCTTC	CASSPYEPQNNYGYTF
-	TRBV27	TRBJ1-1	-	TGTGCCAGCAGTTTATCCGCACAGGGCACTGAAGCTTTCTTT	CASSLSAQGTEAFF
TRBD1	TRBV9	TRBJ1-5	-	TGTGCCAGCAGCGTTGGGGACAGGGTGGGTCAGCCCCAGCATTTT	CASSVGDRVGQPQHF
-	TRBV5-1	TRBJ2-2	-	TGCGCCAGCAGCCTCGACAGAACGAACACCGGGGAGCTGTTTTTT	CASSLDRTNTGELFF
-	TRBV5-1	TRBJ1-2	-	TGCGCCAGCAGCTTGACGGGGGGCCATGGCTACACCTTC	CASSLTGGHGYTF
-	TRBV5-1	TRBJ1-4	-	TGCGCCAGCAGCTCTCTGGATGGGAGTAGTAATGAAAAACTGTTTTTT	CASSSLDGSSNEKLFF
-	TRBV6-5	TRBJ1-3	-	TGTGCCAGCAGTCAGACAGGTTACTCTGGAAACACCATATATTTT	CASSQTGYSGNTIYF
-	TRBV19	TRBJ2-7	-	TGTGCCAGTAGTATATTGGGGACAACGCTTTATCCGTCCGAGCAGTACTTC	CASSILGTTLYPSEQYF
-	TRBV18	TRBJ2-3	-	TGTGCCAGCTCAACCCAAAGGGGGGGCGGCACAGATACGCAGTATTTT	CASSTQRGGGTDTQYF
TRBD1	TRBV28	TRBJ2-1	-	TGTGCCAGCAGTTTAGAAAGGACAGGGGCTCGCGCCCTCTACAATGAGCAGTTCTTC	CASSLERTGARALYNEQFF
TRBD2	TRBV7-3	TRBJ2-2	-	TGTGCCAGCAGCTTAAATCCCCAACTAGCGGGAAGATTGGTCGGGGAGCTGTTTTTT	CASSLNPQLAGRLVGELFF
-	TRBV7-2	TRBJ2-7	-	TGTGCCAGCAGCAGGGACGGGAGCTCCTACGAGCAGTACTTC	CASSRDGSSYEQYF
-	TRBV7-2	TRBJ1-5	-	TGTGCCAGCAGCCTCGTGGCAGGGTCCAATCAGCCCCAGCATTTT	CASSLVAGSNQPQHF
-	TRBV5-6	TRBJ1-6	-	TGTGCCAGCAGCTTGGTCCGGGACTCGAATTCACCCCTCCACTTT	CASSLVRDSNSPLHF
TRBD2	TRBV5-6	TRBJ2-5	-	TGTGCCAGCAGCTTGGGTTCTAGCGGGGTTTTAGGGGAGACCCAGTACTTC	CASSLGSSGVLGETQYF
-	TRBV9	TRBJ2-7	-	TGTGCCAGCTCGCGGGACTCCTACGAGCAGTACTTC	CASSRDSYEQYF
-	TRBV5-4	TRBJ1-3	-	TGTGCCAGCAGCCTCCCATCGTTCGGGGTGGGTGGAAACACCATATATTTT	CASSLPSFGVGGNTIYF
-	TRBV6-1	TRBJ1-5	-	TGTGCCAGCAGTGATTTGGGCAGGGGCAATCAGCCCCAGCATTTT	CASSDLGRGNQPQHF
TRBD1	TRBV6-6	TRBJ1-1	-	TGTGCCAGCAGTTACTCGAAACACAGGGGCACTGAAGCTTTCTTT	CASSYSKHRGTEAFF
TRBD1	TRBV18	TRBJ1-2	-	TGTGCCAGCTCAACGGGACAGGGGGGTCTCTATGGCTACACCTTC	CASSTGQGGLYGYTF
-	TRBV25-1	TRBJ1-2	-	TGTGCCAGCAATCAGGGGAACTATGGCTACACCTTC	CASNQGNYGYTF
-	TRBV6-1	TRBJ1-5	once	TGTGCCAGCAGTGGGGAGGGGACGATCGGGCAGCCCCAGCATTTT	CASSGEGTIGQPQHF
TRBD1	TRBV7-8	TRBJ2-3	-	TGTGCCAGCCGCGTACGGAGGACAGGAGCCCTCACAGATACGCAGTATTTT	CASRVRRTGALTDTQYF
TRBD1	TRBV28	TRBJ1-4	-	TGTGCCAGCAGTGGGACAGCCAGGAGTGAAAAACTGTTTTTT	CASSGTARSEKLFF
-	TRBV30	TRBJ1-1	once	TGTGCCTGCCTCAGGACAGCCAACACTGAAGCTTTCTTT	CACLRTANTEAFF
-	TRBV18	TRBJ1-5	-	TGTGCCAGCTCACCAGAGGGGGGCAATCAGCCCCAGCATTTT	CASSPEGGNQPQHF
TRBD2	TRBV9	TRBJ2-1	few	TGTGCCAGCAGCCCCCTAGCGGGGGTCCTCTACAATGAGCAGTTCTTC	CASSPLAGVLYNEQFF
-	TRBV6-1	TRBJ1-1	medium-sized	TGTGCCAGCAGTCAAAGGGGATCCGGGGGCACTGAAGCTTTCTTT	CASSQRGSGGTEAFF
TRBD1	TRBV5-5	TRBJ2-7	-	TGTGCCAGCAGTCTCACCTTAAACCTCAGGGGGCACTCCTACGAGCAGTACTTC	CASSLTLNLRGHSYEQYF
-	TRBV7-9	TRBJ1-1	-	TGTGCCAGCAGCACAGGCCGCACTGAAGCTTTCTTT	CASSTGRTEAFF
TRBD2	TRBV11-3	TRBJ2-7	-	TGTGCCAGCAGCTTAAGTGGAGCGGGAGTCTACGAGCAGTACTTC	CASSLSGAGVYEQYF
TRBD1	TRBV5-1	TRBJ2-6	-	TGCGCCAGCAGCATAGCCGGGACAGGGGTACCCGGGGCCAACGTCCTGACTTTC	CASSIAGTGVPGANVLTF
TRBD2	TRBV9	TRBJ2-5	once	TGTGCCAGCAGCGTGAGTCCCATAGCGGGGTCTCAAGAGACCCAGTACTTC	CASSVSPIAGSQETQYF